These 3 T cell receptor beta chains originate from one sample sequenced in a study of blood T cell repertoires in COVID-19. Only in-frame clones appear in the TCRdb table, and some are missing; sequencing was by immunoSEQ multiplex PCR. The sample consists of roughly 59,000 clones, approximately 78% of them appearing once. Source material: peripheral blood. All receptors derive from a man at least 80 years old with acute or convalescent COVID-19.

The V and J genes are TRBV11-3 and TRBJ1-2; 8 bases align to TRBD1. The CDR3 covers 15 residues. Germline lookup yields CDR1 SGHNT and CDR2 YENEEA. With 4 bases clipped from V and 3 bases from J, the junction kept 7 bases outside the gene matches. This chain's CDR3 is CASSYTGTGHYGYTF. The CDR3 DNA sequence: TGTGCCAGCAGCTACACCGGGACAGGACACTATGGCTACACCTTC.

This clone has a single count. The chain links TRBV11-2 to TRBJ1-1; D not resolved. This CDR3 comprises 12 residues. Per germline, CDR1 SGHAT and CDR2 FQNNGV. Deletions cut 5 bases from V and 1 base from J, with 5 bases between. The CDR3 nucleotides are TGTGCCAGCAGCCGTCCGAACACTGAAGCTTTCTTT. Translation gives CASSRPNTEAFF.

The chain uses TRBV5-4 and TRBJ2-7, with TRBD1 matching 9 bases. The germline CDR1 and CDR2 sequences are SGHNT and YYREEE (reference sequence). CDR3 length equals 14 residues. Germline trimming cut 0 bases from V and 5 bases from J; bases unmatched to any gene: 3. The CDR3 DNA is TGTGCCAGCAGCTTGGGGGACAGGGCCAACGAGCAGTACTTC. Protein: CASSLGDRANEQYF.